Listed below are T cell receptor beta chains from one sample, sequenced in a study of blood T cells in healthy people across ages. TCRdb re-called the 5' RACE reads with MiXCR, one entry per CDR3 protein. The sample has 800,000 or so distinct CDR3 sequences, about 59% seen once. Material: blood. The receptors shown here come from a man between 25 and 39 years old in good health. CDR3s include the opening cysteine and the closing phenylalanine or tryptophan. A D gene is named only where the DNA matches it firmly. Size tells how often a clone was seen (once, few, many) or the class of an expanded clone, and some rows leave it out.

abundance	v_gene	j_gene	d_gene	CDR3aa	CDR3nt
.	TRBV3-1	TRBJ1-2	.	CASSQTVGRAGYTF	TGTGCCAGCAGCCAGACGGTCGGGAGGGCAGGCTACACCTTC
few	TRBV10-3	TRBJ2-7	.	CATALGNEQYF	TGTGCCACCGCCTTAGGGAACGAGCAGTACTTC
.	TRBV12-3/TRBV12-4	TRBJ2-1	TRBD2	CASSKGTSLDEQFF	TGTGCCAGCAGTAAAGGGACTAGTTTGGATGAGCAGTTCTTC
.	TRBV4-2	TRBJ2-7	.	CASSQDLSGTGSPYEQYF	TGTGCCAGCAGCCAAGATCTCAGTGGTACAGGGAGTCCCTACGAGCAGTACTTC
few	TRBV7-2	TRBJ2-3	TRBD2	CASSLDAGGVDTQYF	TGTGCCAGCAGCTTAGATGCGGGGGGGGTAGATACGCAGTATTTT
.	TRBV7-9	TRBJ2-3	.	CASGLGVDTQYF	TGTGCCAGCGGATTGGGGGTGGATACGCAGTATTTT
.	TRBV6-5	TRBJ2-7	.	CASSSHRSTLEYF	TGTGCCAGCAGTTCCCACCGCAGTACCCTTGAGTACTTC
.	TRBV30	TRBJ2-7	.	CAWSPGYEQYF	TGTGCCTGGAGTCCGGGATACGAGCAGTACTTC
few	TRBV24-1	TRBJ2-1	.	CATSDPRKRWEQFF	TGTGCCACCAGTGATCCTCGAAAAAGGTGGGAGCAGTTCTTC
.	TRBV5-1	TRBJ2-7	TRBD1	CASSLHSGTGDSYEQYF	TGCGCCAGCAGCTTGCATTCAGGGACAGGGGACTCCTACGAGCAGTACTTC
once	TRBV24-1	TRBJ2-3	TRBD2	CATSDITGTSSTDTQYF	TGTGCCACCAGTGATATCACCGGGACTAGTAGTACAGATACGCAGTATTTT
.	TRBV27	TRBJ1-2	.	CASSNTGKGDYTF	TGTGCCAGCAGTAATACAGGGAAAGGAGACTACACCTTC
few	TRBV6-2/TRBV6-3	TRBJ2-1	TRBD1	CASSYRGQLLNEQFF	TGTGCCAGCAGTTACAGGGGACAGCTACTAAATGAGCAGTTCTTC
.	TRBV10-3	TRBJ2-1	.	CAISEFVGGAADEQFF	TGTGCCATCAGTGAGTTTGTTGGGGGGGCGGCGGATGAGCAGTTCTTC
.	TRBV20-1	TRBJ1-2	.	CSARSGTNYDYTF	TGCAGTGCTAGATCCGGGACTAACTATGACTACACCTTC
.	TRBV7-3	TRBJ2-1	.	CASSLGASRNEQFF	TGTGCCAGCAGCCTCGGAGCCAGCAGAAATGAGCAGTTCTTC
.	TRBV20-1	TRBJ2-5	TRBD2	CSARDLFRAGASGQETQYF	TGCAGTGCTAGAGATCTCTTTCGAGCGGGGGCCTCGGGGCAAGAGACCCAGTACTTC
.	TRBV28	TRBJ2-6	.	CARSLGVGANVLTF	TGTGCCAGGTCTCTCGGGGTCGGGGCCAACGTCCTGACTTTC
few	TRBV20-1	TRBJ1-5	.	CSANAQGREQPQHF	TGCAGTGCTAATGCACAGGGAAGGGAGCAGCCCCAGCATTTT
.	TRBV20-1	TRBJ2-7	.	CSTNRVYEQYF	TGCAGCACAAACAGGGTCTACGAGCAGTACTTC
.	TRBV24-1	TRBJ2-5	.	CATGPDSQETQYF	TGTGCCACAGGACCCGACAGCCAAGAGACCCAGTACTTC
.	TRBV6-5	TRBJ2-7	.	CARPGRGLYEQYF	TGTGCCAGGCCAGGTCGGGGGCTCTACGAGCAGTACTTC
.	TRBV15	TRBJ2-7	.	CATSRDQGPYEQYF	TGTGCCACCAGCAGAGATCAAGGGCCCTACGAGCAGTACTTC
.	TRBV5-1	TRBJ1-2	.	CASSFARDGYTF	TGCGCCAGCAGCTTCGCCAGGGATGGCTACACCTTC
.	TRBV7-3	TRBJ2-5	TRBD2	CASSMGLAGGTLQETQYF	TGTGCCAGCAGCATGGGACTAGCGGGGGGCACCCTCCAAGAGACCCAGTACTTC
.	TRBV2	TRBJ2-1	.	CASSERRRGGFYNEQFF	TGTGCCAGCAGTGAACGGCGGCGGGGCGGATTCTACAATGAGCAGTTCTTC
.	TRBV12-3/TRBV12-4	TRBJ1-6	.	CATTLGTTNSPLHF	TGTGCCACCACCCTCGGGACAACTAATTCACCCCTCCACTTT
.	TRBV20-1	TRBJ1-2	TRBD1	CSARVLRDRGLGGYGYTF	TGCAGTGCTAGGGTTCTCCGGGACAGGGGGCTTGGTGGGTATGGCTACACCTTC
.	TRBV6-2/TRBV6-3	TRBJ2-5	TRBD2	CASSYAASGDLLGETQYF	TGTGCCAGCAGTTACGCGGCTAGCGGGGACCTGTTAGGAGAGACCCAGTACTTC
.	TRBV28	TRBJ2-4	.	CASSLQQGTKNIQYF	TGTGCCAGCAGTTTACAACAGGGAACCAAAAACATTCAGTACTTC
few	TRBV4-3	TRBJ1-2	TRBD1	CASSALTGGKGYTF	TGCGCCAGCAGCGCTCTGACAGGGGGCAAGGGCTACACCTTC
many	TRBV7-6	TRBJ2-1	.	CASSSPPYNEQFF	TGTGCCAGCAGCTCTCCACCGTACAATGAGCAGTTCTTC
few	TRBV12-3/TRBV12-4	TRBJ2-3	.	CASSRSSTDTQYF	TGTGCCAGCAGTCGGTCAAGCACAGATACGCAGTATTTT
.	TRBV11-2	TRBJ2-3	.	CASSLGGTRYPTDTQYF	TGTGCCAGCAGCTTAGGGGGGACCCGTTACCCCACAGATACGCAGTATTTT
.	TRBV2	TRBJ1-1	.	CASSGDTYTEAFF	TGTGCCAGCAGTGGAGACACCTACACTGAAGCTTTCTTT